A selection of T cell receptor beta chains follows, all from one sample in a study of vaccination and CD4 T cells after COVID-19. Their specific antigens are unknown. TCRdb re-called the PCR reads with MiXCR, one entry per CDR3 protein. Of several thousand distinct CDR3 sequences in the sample, approximately 64% are singletons; the top ten hold roughly 12%. Sequencing used cultured CD4+ T cells from blood, obtained after SARS-CoV-2 vaccination. These receptor sequences come from a human donor with COVID-19. Each CDR3 is given with its conserved first and last residue. Each record gives: clone size, J gene, V gene, D gene, CDR3 protein, CDR3 DNA. A D gene is named only where the DNA matches it firmly. Clone size is stated in some rows and not others, as once, few, many or a class when expanded.

size: NA; J: TRBJ2-2; V: TRBV4-1; D: TRBD1; CDR3: CASSQDPGGTGELFF; DNA: TGCGCCAGCAGCCAAGATCCAGGGGGCACCGGGGAGCTGTTTTTT
size: NA; J: TRBJ2-1; V: TRBV11-2; D: TRBD2; CDR3: CASSPGGSGSQFF; DNA: TGTGCCAGCAGCCCGGGGGGTAGCGGGTCGCAGTTCTTC
size: NA; J: TRBJ1-1; V: TRBV20-1; D: TRBD1; CDR3: CSAGIGNRGDGAFF; DNA: TGCAGTGCTGGAATTGGGAACAGGGGAGACGGGGCTTTCTTT
size: NA; J: TRBJ2-3; V: TRBV10-3; D: NA; CDR3: CAISRDPTSTDTQYF; DNA: TGTGCCATCAGCCGGGACCCCACTAGCACAGATACGCAGTATTTT
size: NA; J: TRBJ2-7; V: TRBV11-3; D: NA; CDR3: CASELEGTEQYF; DNA: TGTGCCAGCGAACTTGAGGGCACCGAGCAGTACTTC
size: NA; J: TRBJ2-5; V: TRBV20-1; D: TRBD2; CDR3: CSASAGTSSQTQYF; DNA: TGCAGTGCTAGCGCCGGGACTAGCAGCCAGACCCAGTACTTC
size: NA; J: TRBJ1-6; V: TRBV27; D: NA; CDR3: CASSLEGSNSPLHF; DNA: TGTGCCAGCAGTTTGGAGGGTAGCAATTCACCCCTCCACTTT
size: NA; J: TRBJ2-2; V: TRBV18; D: NA; CDR3: CASSPLPGPTTGELFF; DNA: TGTGCCAGCTCACCCCTACCGGGACCCACCACCGGGGAGCTGTTTTTT
size: NA; J: TRBJ1-1; V: TRBV7-2; D: NA; CDR3: CASRRVNTEAFF; DNA: TGTGCCAGTCGTAGGGTGAACACTGAAGCTTTCTTT
size: NA; J: TRBJ2-7; V: TRBV6-5; D: TRBD2; CDR3: CASSYERGAYEQYF; DNA: TGTGCCAGCAGTTACGAGCGGGGGGCCTACGAGCAGTACTTC
size: NA; J: TRBJ1-5; V: TRBV6-1; D: NA; CDR3: CASSPYDSNQPQHF; DNA: TGTGCCAGCAGCCCTTATGACAGCAATCAGCCCCAGCATTTT
size: once; J: TRBJ1-2; V: TRBV29-1; D: NA; CDR3: CSVVPGRNYGYTF; DNA: TGCAGCGTCGTACCCGGACGTAACTATGGCTACACCTTC
size: NA; J: TRBJ2-7; V: TRBV4-1; D: NA; CDR3: CASSQELGAGAYEQYF; DNA: TGCGCCAGCAGCCAAGAACTTGGCGCCGGGGCCTACGAGCAGTACTTC
size: NA; J: TRBJ2-7; V: TRBV6-1; D: NA; CDR3: CASSGAGLGLGEQYF; DNA: TGTGCCAGCAGTGGGGCAGGGTTGGGCCTCGGGGAGCAGTACTTC
size: NA; J: TRBJ1-6; V: TRBV6-1; D: NA; CDR3: CASSEMSPGAGSPLHF; DNA: TGTGCCAGCAGTGAAATGTCCCCGGGGGCCGGTTCACCCCTCCACTTT
size: NA; J: TRBJ1-5; V: TRBV6-5; D: NA; CDR3: CASSSTQGRQPQHF; DNA: TGTGCCAGCAGTTCCACTCAGGGTCGTCAGCCCCAGCATTTT
size: NA; J: TRBJ2-7; V: TRBV2; D: TRBD2; CDR3: CASTGLAPYEQYF; DNA: TGTGCCAGCACCGGACTAGCCCCCTACGAGCAGTACTTC
size: NA; J: TRBJ2-5; V: TRBV5-1; D: NA; CDR3: CASTLGRGGETQYF; DNA: TGCGCCAGCACCCTAGGGCGGGGTGGGGAGACCCAGTACTTC
size: few; J: TRBJ1-5; V: TRBV12-3/TRBV12-4; D: NA; CDR3: CASSLRKSNQPQHF; DNA: TGTGCCAGCAGTTTACGGAAGAGCAATCAGCCCCAGCATTTT
size: NA; J: TRBJ2-5; V: TRBV29-1; D: TRBD2; CDR3: CSALAGGGGETQYF; DNA: TGCAGCGCTTTGGCGGGGGGCGGGGGAGAGACCCAGTACTTC
size: NA; J: TRBJ2-5; V: TRBV6-5; D: NA; CDR3: CASSYGGRQETQYF; DNA: TGTGCCAGCAGTTACGGGGGCAGGCAAGAGACCCAGTACTTC
size: few; J: TRBJ2-3; V: TRBV5-1; D: NA; CDR3: CASSLRGTSTDTQYF; DNA: TGCGCCAGCAGCTTGAGGGGGACTAGCACAGATACGCAGTATTTT
size: NA; J: TRBJ2-3; V: TRBV5-1; D: TRBD2; CDR3: CASSSGGGSTDTQYF; DNA: TGCGCCAGCAGCTCTGGGGGGGGTTCCACAGATACGCAGTATTTT
size: NA; J: TRBJ2-3; V: TRBV10-3; D: TRBD2; CDR3: CAISEGLAGGPSDTQYF; DNA: TGTGCCATCAGTGAGGGGCTAGCGGGGGGGCCGTCAGATACGCAGTATTTT